Listed here are 22 T cell receptor beta chains from one sample, sequenced in a study of tumor-infiltrating lymphocytes in primary liver carcinoma. A primer matching the constant region was used to make TCR beta cDNA from 450 to 500 ng of total RNA. Construction of TCR beta libraries relied on three successive nested multiplex PCR rounds employing slightly modified ARM-PCR. A C-beta reverse primer and TRBV1-TRBV30 forward primers served in each of the first two PCR rounds, at ten to eleven cycles apiece. From the multiplex PCR reads, TCRdb called clonotypes with MiXCR, one entry per CDR3 protein. The repertoire holds about 200,000 distinct CDR3 sequences, with about two thirds as singletons. They got blood RNA out of unsorted whole blood and also pulled out germline DNA. The specimen was peripheral blood. The source of these receptors is a woman aged 60 to 75 with primary liver carcinoma and hepatitis B virus infection.

In regard to this clonotype: Possible read error: a much larger clone is one base away. The CDR3 DNA is TGTGTCAGCAGTTTTGGGATGGGCCTAGCGGGAAATGAGCAGTTCTTC. As protein: CVSSFGMGLAGNEQFF. The chain combines TRBV12-3 or TRBV12-4 with TRBJ2-1, with 9 nucleotides matching TRBD2. CDR3 length: 16 residues.

As concerns this clonotype: Since no conserved phenylalanine or tryptophan closes the CDR3, a read error is the likely cause. No DNA is shown, since the ends of the CDR3 on it are uncertain; the CDR3 is the one TCRdb lists. The chain employs TRBV11-2 and TRBJ2-7; TRBD1 was called by the table and not checked on the DNA. Termini included, the CDR3 measures 14 amino acids. The germline V gene encodes CDR1 SGHAT and CDR2 FQNNGV. The CDR3 reads CASSLGVRGYEQYL.

V usage is TRBV11-3 and J usage is TRBJ2-7, with D possibly called TRBD1 or TRBD2 (5 bases each). Germline loops: CDR1 SGHNT, CDR2 YENEEA. The CDR3 covers 14 residues. Deletions cut 5 bases from V and 5 bases from J, with 16 bases between. CDR3 nucleotide sequence: TGTGCCAGCAGCCCCCGGATGGGGACCCACGAGCAGTACTTC. As protein: CASSPRMGTHEQYF.

This clonotype was counted once. One end of the junction is discordant with germline, which a read error may explain. The chain carries TRBV6-5 and TRBJ2-7; D is perhaps TRBD2 (5 bases). The CDR3 spans 13 residues. Germline assignment: CDR1 MNHEY and CDR2 SVGAGI. The CDR3 DNA is TGTGTCAGCTCCGCAGGAGGACCCAACGAGCAGTACTTC. Translation: CVSSAGGPNEQYF.

To note about this clonotype: Lacking the conserved final phenylalanine or tryptophan, this CDR3 likely reflects a read error. The gene calls are TRBV11-3 and TRBJ2-2; the match to TRBD2 covers 8 bases. The germline V gene encodes CDR1 SGHNT and CDR2 YENEEA. The CDR3 has 15 residues. The ends lost 7 bases at V and 10 bases at J; junction bases unmatched: 14. The CDR3 loop is CASNVAGRGSVELFL. In DNA, the CDR3 is TGTGCCAGCAACGTAGCGGGAAGGGGGTCCGTGGAGCTGTTTCTT.

V and J are TRBV28 and TRBJ2-1; D is undetermined. The germline V and J ends were trimmed by 6 bases and 9 bases, with 9 bases remaining between them. The CDR3 spans 11 residues. The germline gives CDR1 MDHEN, CDR2 SYDVKM. CDR3 DNA: TGTGCCAGCAGCCAGGTGGTTGAGCAGTTCTTC. This gives the protein CASSQVVEQFF.

As concerns this clonotype: At one boundary the junction diverges from the germline segment, which might be a read error. This chain connects TRBV6-1 to TRBJ2-1, with D perhaps TRBD2 (6 bases). This CDR3 region has 15 residues. CDR1 and CDR2 (germline): MNHNS, SASEGT. As DNA, the CDR3 is TGTACCGGCCCCCCGACGGGGAGGAGGGTCCTTGAGCAGGTCTTC. Its translation: CTGPPTGRRVLEQVF.

About this clonotype: A much larger clone sits a single nucleotide away, making a read error possible. This rearrangement joins TRBV7-9 to TRBJ1-1; 7 nucleotides match TRBD1. The CDR3 spans 15 residues. CDR1 and CDR2 from the germline V gene are SEHNR and FQNEAQ (reference sequence). The V gene end was trimmed by 1 base and the J gene end by 10 bases; junction bases not matched to a gene: 12. This CDR3 is CASSLVGRGDRVAFF. The DNA of the CDR3 is TGTGCCAGCAGCTTAGTCGGTAGGGGGGACAGAGTAGCTTTCTTT. The full variable domain, in which reference TRBV7-9 and TRBJ1-1 provide the parts outside the CDR3, is DTGVSQNPRHKITKRGQNVTFRCDPISEHNRLYWYRQTLGQGPEFLTYFQNEAQLEKSRLLSDRFSAERPKGSFSTLEIQRTEQGDSAMYLCASSLVGRGDRVAFFGQGTRLTVV.

The chain employs TRBV21-1 and TRBJ1-1; the D call in the table, TRBD1, was not verified against the DNA. TRBV21-1 is a recognized pseudogene. This CDR3 is 12 amino acids long. The CDR3 reads CASGRDRDEAFF. CDR3 bases: TGTGCCAGCGGCCGGGACAGGGATGAAGCTTTCTTT.

As regards this clonotype: A much larger clonotype is one base distant, so this may be a read error. The CDR3 spells CASTLFLGQGRFDKPQHF. DNA of the CDR3: TGTGCCAGCACCTTATTCTTAGGACAGGGAAGGTTTGATAAGCCCCAGCATTTT. The chain carries TRBV12-3 or TRBV12-4 and TRBJ1-5; 8 bases fit TRBD1. CDR3 length: 18 amino acids. Trimming at V came to 7 bases and at J to 8 bases, leaving 22 bases not matched to a gene.

Comments on this clonotype: The junction departs from the called germline gene at one end, perhaps through a read error. V usage is TRBV7-8 and J usage is TRBJ1-1, with 7 bases that match TRBD1. CDR1 and CDR2 from the germline V gene are SGHVS and FQNEAQ. The CDR3 consists of 14 residues. CDR3 nucleotide sequence: TGTGTCAGCAGCTTATCACAGGGGAGGACTGAAGCTTTCTTT. Amino acid sequence: CVSSLSQGRTEAFF.

This clonotype came up many times. The chain has TRBV6-6 and TRBJ1-1; a possible D gene is TRBD1 (5 bases). Trimming took 5 bases from V and 4 from J, leaving 11 bases between them. CDR1 is MNHNY, CDR2 SVGAGI, per germline (reference sequence). The CDR3 length is 13 residues. CDR3: CASSTDSGTEAFF. The CDR3 DNA reads as TGTGCCAGCAGTACCGACAGCGGCACTGAAGCTTTCTTT.

Regarding this clonotype: Given the absence of the conserved phenylalanine or tryptophan at the CDR3 end, a read error is likely. The chain has TRBV11-2 and TRBJ2-7; D not resolved. Germline V CDR1 and CDR2: SGHAT, FQNNGV. The germline V and J ends were trimmed by 4 bases and 1 base, with 11 bases remaining between them. CDR3 length equals 14 residues. The CDR3 region is CASSSDGRSYEQYA. The CDR3 DNA reads TGTGCCAGCAGCTCGGACGGACGGTCCTACGAGCAGTACGCC.

The rearrangement links TRBV28 to TRBJ1-2; no definite D call. This CDR3 contains 11 residues. Germline values: CDR1 MDHEN, CDR2 SYDVKM. V dropped 7 bases and J dropped 4 bases, with 7 bases sitting between them. The CDR3 reads CASTDRYGYTF. In DNA, the CDR3 is TGTGCCAGCACAGACCGCTATGGCTACACCTTC.

Comment on this clonotype: One end of the junction varies from germline; a read error may be responsible. The V gene is TRBV29-1, the J gene TRBJ2-7; no definite D call. Germline CDR1 is SQVTM and CDR2 is ANQGSEA. The CDR3 is made up of 13 amino acids. The chain's CDR3 is CSAGWVIGYEQYF. The CDR3 DNA sequence: TGCAGCGCTGGATGGGTTATTGGGTACGAGCAGTATTTC.

On this clonotype: A much larger clone sits a single nucleotide away, making a read error possible. CDR3 coding DNA: TGTGCCAGCAGTGAAAATGCTGGTACGCAGTATTTT. This sequence encodes CASSENAGTQYF. The rearrangement joins TRBV6-1 to TRBJ2-3; no reliable D call. The CDR3 has 12 residues. The V end was cut by 2 bases, the J end by 8 bases, with 8 bases between. Germline CDR1 is MNHNS and CDR2 is SASEGT.

To note about this clonotype: One junction end does not reproduce the germline sequence, and a read error may be involved. V is TRBV11-2 and J is TRBJ2-5; D is unclear. CDR1 is SGHAT and CDR2 is FQNNGV in the germline V gene. The CDR3 runs to 14 residues. CDR3 DNA: TGTGCCAGCAACTTATCCAGCGTGGGAGAGACCCAGTACTTC. It codes for CASNLSSVGETQYF.

As for this clonotype: The junction and the germline gene differ at one end; a read error may be behind it. The CDR3 region is CASTIKVNTEAFF. The CDR3 coding sequence is TGTGCCAGTACTATAAAGGTCAACACTGAAGCTTTCTTT. The chain links TRBV19 to TRBJ1-1; D gene unclear. Germline-derived CDR1 and CDR2 are LNHDA and SQIVND (reference sequence). The CDR3 is 13 residues long.

This clonotype was observed at least ten times. The genes are TRBV6-6 and TRBJ2-5; 10 nucleotides line up with TRBD1. Losses at the gene ends were 5 bases for V and 5 bases for J; bases not matched to a gene: 11. Germline loops: CDR1 MNHNY, CDR2 SVGAGI (reference sequence). The CDR3 has 16 amino acids. CDR3 sequence: CASSRGQGHSAETQYF. The DNA for the CDR3 is TGTGCCAGCAGTCGGGGACAGGGGCATTCGGCGGAGACCCAGTACTTC.

Notes on this clonotype: A much bigger clone sits one base away, suggesting this may be a read error. V usage is TRBV5-5 and J usage is TRBJ1-6; no clear D. Germline V gene sequence: CDR1 SGHKS, CDR2 YYEKEE (reference sequence). This CDR3 is built from 16 residues. In nucleotides, the CDR3 is TGTGCCAGCAGCTTGAGGACGGAAAACTATAATCCACCCCTCCACTTT. This encodes CASSLRTENYNPPLHF.

Comments on this clonotype: The missing conserved phenylalanine or tryptophan at the end of this CDR3 makes a read error likely. No DNA is shown, since the ends of the CDR3 on it are uncertain; the CDR3 is the one TCRdb lists. The genes are TRBV11-3 and TRBJ2-1; the table's D gene call, TRBD1, was not cross checked with the DNA. Counting both end residues, the CDR3 totals 16 amino acids. Germline V gives CDR1 SGHNT, CDR2 YENEEA. The CDR3 sequence: CASSPRGTGTYNEQLY.

On this clonotype: A much larger clone is a single base away; this may be a read error. The CDR3 bases are TGTGCCAGCAACATTGGGGCAGTTAATTCACCCCTCCACTTT. Its protein is CASNIGAVNSPLHF. The rearrangement links TRBV12-3 or TRBV12-4 to TRBJ1-6, with D perhaps TRBD1 (5 bases). V was clipped by 7 bases and J by 6 bases, with 13 bases between them. This CDR3 contains 14 residues.